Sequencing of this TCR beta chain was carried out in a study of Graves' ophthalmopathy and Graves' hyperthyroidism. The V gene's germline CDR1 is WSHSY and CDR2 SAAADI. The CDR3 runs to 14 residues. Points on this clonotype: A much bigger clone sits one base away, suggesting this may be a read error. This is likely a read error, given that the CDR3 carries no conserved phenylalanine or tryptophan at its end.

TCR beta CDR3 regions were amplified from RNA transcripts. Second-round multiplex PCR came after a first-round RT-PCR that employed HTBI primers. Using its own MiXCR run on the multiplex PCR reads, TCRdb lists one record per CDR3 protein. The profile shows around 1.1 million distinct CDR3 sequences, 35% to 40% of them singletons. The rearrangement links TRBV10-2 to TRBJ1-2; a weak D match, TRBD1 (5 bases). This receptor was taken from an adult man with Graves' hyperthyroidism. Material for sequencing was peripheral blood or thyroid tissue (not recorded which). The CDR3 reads CASRTNTGYYGYTL. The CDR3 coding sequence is TGTGCCAGCAGGACGAATACAGGTTACTATGGCTACACCCTC.